These T cell receptor beta chains were read from a single sample in a study of blood T cell repertoires in COVID-19. The method was immunoSEQ multiplex PCR; TCRdb's version includes in-frame clones alone and lacks a portion of them. Of a few hundred thousand clones in the sample, 80% to 85% were seen once. Sequenced sample: PBMCs or T cells enriched from blood (not recorded which). These TCRs come from a woman aged 40 to 50 who had recovered from COVID-19. Both conserved end residues are part of each CDR3. The D gene is left open where the match is weak. Not all rows give a size; the values are once, few, many and, for expanded clones, a class.

size: once; J: TRBJ2-3; V: TRBV7-2; D: .; DNA: TGTGCCAGCTCCCTGGCGGAAGCGGCAGATACGCAGTATTTT; CDR3: CASSLAEAADTQYF
size: .; J: TRBJ2-1; V: TRBV4-1; D: .; DNA: TGCGCCAGCAGCCCCAGTGGGCGGGGGCGCAATGAGCAGTTCTTC; CDR3: CASSPSGRGRNEQFF
size: .; J: TRBJ1-1; V: TRBV12-3/TRBV12-4; D: TRBD1; DNA: TGTGCCAGCAGTAAATCGGGACAGGTTGGGGCTTTCTTT; CDR3: CASSKSGQVGAFF
size: many; J: TRBJ1-5; V: TRBV28; D: .; DNA: TGTGCCAGCAGTTTATTTCGAGTGGAATTGAGACAGGGCAATCAGCCCCAGCATTTT; CDR3: CASSLFRVELRQGNQPQHF
size: .; J: TRBJ2-4; V: TRBV7-2; D: TRBD2; DNA: TGTGCCAGCAGCTCCTCGACAGGGTTAGCGGGGGTAGCCAAAAACATTCAGTACTTC; CDR3: CASSSSTGLAGVAKNIQYF
size: once; J: TRBJ2-2; V: TRBV5-1; D: .; DNA: TGCGCCAGCAGCCTCACAGCGGGTTCAGCCGGGGAGCTGTTTTTT; CDR3: CASSLTAGSAGELFF
size: .; J: TRBJ1-1; V: TRBV18; D: .; DNA: TGTGCCAGCTCACAGATCGGGGTGGGTTTGGTCACTGAAGCTTTCTTT; CDR3: CASSQIGVGLVTEAFF
size: .; J: TRBJ2-3; V: TRBV30; D: .; DNA: TGTGCCTCCCGACAGGAACCGCGGGCAGATACGCAGTATTTT; CDR3: CASRQEPRADTQYF
size: .; J: TRBJ2-1; V: TRBV19; D: .; DNA: TGTGCCAGTAGTATGATAGGGGGAGACTACAATGAGCAGTTCTTC; CDR3: CASSMIGGDYNEQFF
size: .; J: TRBJ1-6; V: TRBV2; D: TRBD1; DNA: TGTGCCAGCAGTTCACGGGACAGGATCAATTCACCCCTCCACTTT; CDR3: CASSSRDRINSPLHF
size: .; J: TRBJ2-3; V: TRBV7-9; D: TRBD2; DNA: TGTGCCAGCAGCTTAAACCTAGCGGGAGGGCCCTATGTCGCAGATACGCAGTATTTT; CDR3: CASSLNLAGGPYVADTQYF
size: .; J: TRBJ2-5; V: TRBV21-1; D: .; DNA: TGTGCCAGCAGCAAAGAGGGGCAGGGGGGCCAAGAGACCCAGTACTTC; CDR3: CASSKEGQGGQETQYF
size: .; J: TRBJ1-2; V: TRBV5-5; D: .; DNA: TGTGCCAGCAGCTTCTCTGCAGGGGAGGGCTACACCTTC; CDR3: CASSFSAGEGYTF
size: .; J: TRBJ1-6; V: TRBV5-1; D: TRBD1; DNA: TGCGCCAGCAGCTGGGGCACAGGGGATTCACCCCTCCACTTT; CDR3: CASSWGTGDSPLHF
size: once; J: TRBJ1-5; V: TRBV28; D: .; DNA: TGTGCCAGCATTCAGGGTATTAATCAGCCCCAGCATTTT; CDR3: CASIQGINQPQHF
size: once; J: TRBJ2-3; V: TRBV6-5; D: TRBD1; DNA: TGTGCCAGCAGCAGGGACAGATTCACAGATACGCAGTATTTT; CDR3: CASSRDRFTDTQYF
size: few; J: TRBJ2-6; V: TRBV6-6; D: TRBD2; DNA: TGTGCCAGCAGTCCCCCCGGGGGGGCTGGGGCCAACGTCCTGACTTTC; CDR3: CASSPPGGAGANVLTF
size: .; J: TRBJ2-4; V: TRBV19; D: .; DNA: TGTGCCAGTAGTATACAGGCCAACCTGGCCAAAAACATTCAGTACTTC; CDR3: CASSIQANLAKNIQYF
size: .; J: TRBJ1-2; V: TRBV5-1; D: TRBD1; DNA: TGCGCCAGCAGCTGGGGAGCGGGGACAGGGGTGAACTATGGCTACACCTTC; CDR3: CASSWGAGTGVNYGYTF
size: .; J: TRBJ2-2; V: TRBV7-2; D: TRBD2; DNA: TGTGCCAGCAGCCCCAGGTCGGGGGGGAACACCGGGGAGCTGTTTTTT; CDR3: CASSPRSGGNTGELFF
size: once; J: TRBJ1-6; V: TRBV6-2/TRBV6-3; D: .; DNA: TGTGCCAGCAGTTACTCGAGAGGCCTCACAGGAAGCTCACCCCTCCACTTT; CDR3: CASSYSRGLTGSSPLHF
size: .; J: TRBJ2-2; V: TRBV4-1; D: TRBD1; DNA: TGCGCCAGCAGCCAAGATGGACAGGGGGCCGGGGAGCTGTTTTTT; CDR3: CASSQDGQGAGELFF
size: .; J: TRBJ1-2; V: TRBV5-6; D: .; DNA: TGTGCCAGCAGCCGGTTGGAGGGAGGGAAATACTATGGCTACACCTTC; CDR3: CASSRLEGGKYYGYTF
size: .; J: TRBJ2-1; V: TRBV5-1; D: .; DNA: TGCGCCAGCAGCTTGGAGGGGATTTCCTACAATGAGCAGTTCTTC; CDR3: CASSLEGISYNEQFF
size: once; J: TRBJ1-2; V: TRBV27; D: .; DNA: TGTGCCAGCAGTTTAGACGGGGGCTATGGCTACACCTTC; CDR3: CASSLDGGYGYTF
size: .; J: TRBJ2-5; V: TRBV9; D: TRBD2; DNA: TGTGCCAGCAGCGTAGACAGCGGGAGGGGGGAGACCCAGTACTTC; CDR3: CASSVDSGRGETQYF
size: .; J: TRBJ2-1; V: TRBV18; D: .; DNA: TGTGCCAGCTCACCGCAGGACAGATCCTACAATGAGCAGTTCTTC; CDR3: CASSPQDRSYNEQFF
size: .; J: TRBJ2-6; V: TRBV25-1; D: .; DNA: TGTGCCAGCAGTGACTCGACAGTAGCTGGGGCCAACGTCCTGACTTTC; CDR3: CASSDSTVAGANVLTF
size: .; J: TRBJ1-5; V: TRBV6-5; D: .; DNA: TGTGCCAGCATCGCTCAGGGTAGGGAATGGCAGCCCCAGCATTTT; CDR3: CASIAQGREWQPQHF
size: few; J: TRBJ1-6; V: TRBV6-4; D: .; DNA: TGTGCCAGCAGCCTTACTTCGGACGGAGGGAATTCACCCCTCCACTTT; CDR3: CASSLTSDGGNSPLHF
size: .; J: TRBJ2-1; V: TRBV5-1; D: TRBD2; DNA: TGCGCCAGCAGCTTTCTTGGAAGCGGGGGATACAATGAGCAGTTCTTC; CDR3: CASSFLGSGGYNEQFF
size: .; J: TRBJ2-1; V: TRBV13; D: .; DNA: TGTGCCAGCAGCTTAGGGGGCGCCTACAATGAGCAGTTCTTC; CDR3: CASSLGGAYNEQFF
size: .; J: TRBJ1-2; V: TRBV30; D: .; DNA: TGTGCCTGGAGTCAGGCCCCGGTTGGCTACACCTTC; CDR3: CAWSQAPVGYTF
size: .; J: TRBJ1-1; V: TRBV7-9; D: TRBD1; DNA: TGTGCCAGCAGCTTAGCGACAGGGGTCCCTGAAGCTTTCTTT; CDR3: CASSLATGVPEAFF
size: .; J: TRBJ2-1; V: TRBV27; D: TRBD1; DNA: TGTGCCAGCTCCGGACAGGGGGCGTTAAATGAGCAGTTCTTC; CDR3: CASSGQGALNEQFF
size: .; J: TRBJ1-6; V: TRBV19; D: .; DNA: TGTGCCAGTAGTATAGCAGTCTCCTATAATTCACCCCTCCACTTT; CDR3: CASSIAVSYNSPLHF
size: once; J: TRBJ1-1; V: TRBV2; D: .; DNA: TGTGCCAGAGCCCAGGCGAAGATGACTGAAGCTTTCTTT; CDR3: CARAQAKMTEAFF
size: .; J: TRBJ1-2; V: TRBV3-1/TRBV3-2; D: TRBD1; DNA: TGTGCCAGCAGCCAACCTGGACAGGTCTATGGCTACACCTTC; CDR3: CASSQPGQVYGYTF
size: .; J: TRBJ2-1; V: TRBV2; D: TRBD1; DNA: TGTGCCAGCAGTGAAACTCTGGGACAGGAGGGGTTCTTC; CDR3: CASSETLGQEGFF
size: few; J: TRBJ2-7; V: TRBV28; D: TRBD2; DNA: TGTGCCAGCCAGACTAGCGGCACCTACGAGCAGTACTTC; CDR3: CASQTSGTYEQYF
size: .; J: TRBJ2-1; V: TRBV12-5; D: .; DNA: TGTGCTAGTGGTTCCTCAGTTAACAATGAGCAGTTCTTC; CDR3: CASGSSVNNEQFF
size: .; J: TRBJ2-7; V: TRBV6-4; D: .; DNA: TGTGCCAGCGGGGAATATGGGACATACAACGAGCAGTACTTC; CDR3: CASGEYGTYNEQYF
size: .; J: TRBJ2-1; V: TRBV28; D: .; DNA: TGTGCCAGCAGTATTAGATCCTACAATGAGCAGTTCTTC; CDR3: CASSIRSYNEQFF
size: .; J: TRBJ2-3; V: TRBV11-3; D: .; DNA: TGTGCCAGCAGCTTTCGAGCGTCGCGTAGCACAGATACGCAGTATTTT; CDR3: CASSFRASRSTDTQYF
size: .; J: TRBJ2-3; V: TRBV6-5; D: .; DNA: TGTGCCAGCATAAGCGGAGAACCTAGCACAGATACGCAGTATTTT; CDR3: CASISGEPSTDTQYF
size: .; J: TRBJ1-2; V: TRBV11-3; D: .; DNA: TGTGCCAGCAGCAAAAACAGAATTTATGGCTACACCTTC; CDR3: CASSKNRIYGYTF
size: .; J: TRBJ2-5; V: TRBV19; D: .; DNA: TGTGCCAGTAGTCCTCCGGGACTCCTTCAAGAGACCCAGTACTTC; CDR3: CASSPPGLLQETQYF
size: few; J: TRBJ1-5; V: TRBV9; D: .; DNA: TGTGCCAGCAGCGTAGGGGGGGGTCAGCCCCAGCATTTT; CDR3: CASSVGGGQPQHF
size: .; J: TRBJ1-2; V: TRBV28; D: .; DNA: TGTGCCACCTCCTGGGGGGGGATTAACTATGGCTACACCTTC; CDR3: CATSWGGINYGYTF
size: .; J: TRBJ2-1; V: TRBV28; D: .; DNA: TGTGCCAGCACCTCTCCAAGCCGTATCAATGAGCAGTTCTTC; CDR3: CASTSPSRINEQFF
size: .; J: TRBJ2-1; V: TRBV28; D: .; DNA: TGTGCCTACAGCGGTAGGCGCAAGAGCTCCTACAATGAGCAGTTCTTC; CDR3: CAYSGRRKSSYNEQFF
size: .; J: TRBJ2-1; V: TRBV7-9; D: .; DNA: TGTGCCAGCAGCCAAGGGGCGGGGAGTAGCGGAGACAATGAGCAGTTCTTC; CDR3: CASSQGAGSSGDNEQFF
size: .; J: TRBJ1-2; V: TRBV3-1/TRBV3-2; D: TRBD1; DNA: TGTGCCAGCAGCCGAACAGGGGGCGGCTATGGCTACACCTTC; CDR3: CASSRTGGGYGYTF
size: few; J: TRBJ1-2; V: TRBV9; D: .; DNA: TGTGCCAGCAGCGCCTCGGCGGTACCAATGCCTTACTATGGCTACACCTTC; CDR3: CASSASAVPMPYYGYTF
size: once; J: TRBJ2-1; V: TRBV4-1; D: TRBD2; DNA: TGCGCCAGCAGCCGAGTATCTAGCGGGAGAAACTCTAATGAGCAGTTCTTC; CDR3: CASSRVSSGRNSNEQFF
size: .; J: TRBJ1-5; V: TRBV10-2; D: .; DNA: TGCGCCAGCAGTGAGTCGCGGGGGCAGCCCCAGCATTTT; CDR3: CASSESRGQPQHF
size: .; J: TRBJ2-1; V: TRBV7-2; D: TRBD2; DNA: TGTGCCAGCAGCTTAGCACTTCCTATAGCGGGAAATGAGCAGTTCTTC; CDR3: CASSLALPIAGNEQFF